Many counts were recorded for the clone carrying this T cell receptor beta chain. The antigen remains undetermined. What was amplified from RNA transcripts were TCR beta CDR3 regions. The study used the HTBI primer set for a first-round RT-PCR of the TCR CDR3. TCRdb used MiXCR to reprocess the multiplex PCR reads, holding one entry per CDR3 protein. The sample lists 400,000 to 500,000 distinct CDR3 sequences, around 15% occurring once. The data were taken from a study of T cells in Graves' hyperthyroidism and ophthalmopathy. Study-wide points: Researchers found most expanded thyroid clonotypes above 0.001 in blood as well. A 13 V-J model separated ophthalmopathy from stable hyperthyroidism.

The germline CDR1 and CDR2 sequences are SEHNR and FQNEAQ (reference sequence). This CDR3 has 16 residues. The V segment lost 5 bases and the J segment 0 bases; nucleotides outside the gene matches: 8. Clinicians diagnosed patients from clinical symptoms, serum thyroxine and TRAb, thyroid ultrasound and orbital computed tomography. The J gene is TRBJ2-7, the V gene TRBV7-9; TRBD1 matches 9 bases. The receptor comes from a man aged 18-30 years with Graves' ophthalmopathy. The sequenced sample consisted of blood. In nucleotides, the CDR3 is TGTGCCAGCAGCCGGGGACAGGGCTTAAGCTCCTACGAGCAGTACTTC. It translates to CASSRGQGLSSYEQYF.